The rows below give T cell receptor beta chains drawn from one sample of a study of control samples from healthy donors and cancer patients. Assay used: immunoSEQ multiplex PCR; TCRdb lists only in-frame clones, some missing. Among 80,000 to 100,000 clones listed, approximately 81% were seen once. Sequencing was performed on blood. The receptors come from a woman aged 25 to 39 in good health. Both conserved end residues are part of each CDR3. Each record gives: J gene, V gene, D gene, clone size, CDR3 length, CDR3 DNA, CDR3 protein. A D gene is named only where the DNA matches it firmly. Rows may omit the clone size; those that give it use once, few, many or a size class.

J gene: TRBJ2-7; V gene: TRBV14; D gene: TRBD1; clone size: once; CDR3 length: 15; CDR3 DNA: TGTGCCAGCAGCCAAGTCTCAGGGGGAACCTACGAGCAGTACTTC; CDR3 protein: CASSQVSGGTYEQYF
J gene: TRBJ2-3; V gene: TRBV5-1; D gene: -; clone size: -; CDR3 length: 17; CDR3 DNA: TGCGCCAGCAGCTTGGGGCTTGGACACCTGGACACAGATACGCAGTATTTT; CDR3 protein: CASSLGLGHLDTDTQYF
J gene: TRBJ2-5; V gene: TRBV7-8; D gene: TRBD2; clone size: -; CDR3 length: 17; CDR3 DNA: TGTGCCAGCAGCTTAAGAGGACTAGCGGGTGATCAAGAGACCCAGTACTTC; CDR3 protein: CASSLRGLAGDQETQYF
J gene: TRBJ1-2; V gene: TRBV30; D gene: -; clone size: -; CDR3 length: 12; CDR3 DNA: TGTGCCTGGAGTATGGACTTAGATGGCTACACCTTC; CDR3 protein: CAWSMDLDGYTF
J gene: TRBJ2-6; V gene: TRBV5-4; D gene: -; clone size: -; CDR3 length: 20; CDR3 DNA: TGTGCCAGCAGCTTGATAAGGGGGTCTAACGTTGGAGCTGGGGCCAACGTCCTGACTTTC; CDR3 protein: CASSLIRGSNVGAGANVLTF
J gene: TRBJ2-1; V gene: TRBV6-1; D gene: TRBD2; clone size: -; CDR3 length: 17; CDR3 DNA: TGTGCCAGCAGTGGGGGAGCGGGGGGGCCCCATTTGAATGAGCAGTTCTTC; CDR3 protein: CASSGGAGGPHLNEQFF
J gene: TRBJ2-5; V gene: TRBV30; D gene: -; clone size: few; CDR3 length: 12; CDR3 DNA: TGTGCCTGGGGAAAACTAGTGAAGACCCAGTACTTC; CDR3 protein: CAWGKLVKTQYF
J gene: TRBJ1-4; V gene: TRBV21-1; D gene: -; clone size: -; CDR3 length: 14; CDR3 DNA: TGTGCCAGTGCGGGAGACGGAACTAATGAAAAACTGTTTTTT; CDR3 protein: CASAGDGTNEKLFF
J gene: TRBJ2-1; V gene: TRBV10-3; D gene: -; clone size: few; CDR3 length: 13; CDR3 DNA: TGTGCCATCAGACCCACGGGGGCCGAGGTAGGGTTCTTC; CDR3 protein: CAIRPTGAEVGFF
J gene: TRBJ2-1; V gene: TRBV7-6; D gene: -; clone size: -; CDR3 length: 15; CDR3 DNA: TGTGCCAGCAGCTTAAGTTCCAGCACCTACAATGAGCAGTTCTTC; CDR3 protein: CASSLSSSTYNEQFF
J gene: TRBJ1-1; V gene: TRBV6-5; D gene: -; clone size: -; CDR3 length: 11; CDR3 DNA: TGTGCCAGCAGTTACGGCAGAGGAGCTTTCTTT; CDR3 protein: CASSYGRGAFF
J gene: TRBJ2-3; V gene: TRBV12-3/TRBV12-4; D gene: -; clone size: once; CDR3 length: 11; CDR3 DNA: TGTGCCAGCAGTCGCACAGATACGCAGTATTTT; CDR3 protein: CASSRTDTQYF
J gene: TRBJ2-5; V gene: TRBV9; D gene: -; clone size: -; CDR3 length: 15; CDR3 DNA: TGTGCCAGCAGCGCAACCTCTACCGTCGGCGAGACCCAGTACTTC; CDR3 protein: CASSATSTVGETQYF
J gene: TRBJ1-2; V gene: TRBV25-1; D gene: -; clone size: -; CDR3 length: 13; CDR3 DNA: TGTGCCAGCAGTGAAACGGGTAACTATGGCTACACCTTC; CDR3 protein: CASSETGNYGYTF
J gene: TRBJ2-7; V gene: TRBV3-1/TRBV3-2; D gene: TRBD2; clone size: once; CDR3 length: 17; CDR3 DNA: TGTGCCAGCAGCCAGATACCGGGACTAGCGGTTACATACGAGCAGTACTTC; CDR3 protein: CASSQIPGLAVTYEQYF
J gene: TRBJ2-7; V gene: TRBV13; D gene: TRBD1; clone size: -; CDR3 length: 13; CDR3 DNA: TGTGCCAGTCGACCCAGGGGGTTCGACGAGCAGTACTTC; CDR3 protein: CASRPRGFDEQYF
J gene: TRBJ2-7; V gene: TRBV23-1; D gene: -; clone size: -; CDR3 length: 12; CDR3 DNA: TGCGCCAGCAGTCAATTCTTCTACGAGCAGTACTTC; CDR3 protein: CASSQFFYEQYF
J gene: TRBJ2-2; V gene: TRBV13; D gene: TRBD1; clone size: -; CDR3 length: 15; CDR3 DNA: TGTGCCAGCAGCGTGGGGACAGGAGTCACCGGGGAGCTGTTTTTT; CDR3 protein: CASSVGTGVTGELFF
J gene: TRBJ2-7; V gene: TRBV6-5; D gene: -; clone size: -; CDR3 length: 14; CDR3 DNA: TGTGCCAGCACCCCCCCCGGACAGAGTTCCGAGCAGTACTTC; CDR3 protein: CASTPPGQSSEQYF
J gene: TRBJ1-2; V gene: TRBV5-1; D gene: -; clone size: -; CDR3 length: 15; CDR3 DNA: TGCGCCAGCAGCTTGGACTCAGGACGGGTCTATGGCTACACCTTC; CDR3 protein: CASSLDSGRVYGYTF
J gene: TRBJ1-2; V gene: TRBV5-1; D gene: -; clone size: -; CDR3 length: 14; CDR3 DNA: TGCGCCAGCAGCCCAGCTCAGGGGAGGAGTGGCTACACCTTC; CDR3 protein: CASSPAQGRSGYTF
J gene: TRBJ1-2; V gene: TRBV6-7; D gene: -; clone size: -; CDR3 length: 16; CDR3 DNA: TGTGCCAGCAGTTCCATCAAGAGGGGGTCCCTGGGGGGCTACACCTTC; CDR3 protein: CASSSIKRGSLGGYTF
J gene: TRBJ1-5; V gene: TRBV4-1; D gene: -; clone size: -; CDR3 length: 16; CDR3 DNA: TGCGCCAGCAGCCAACTCGGGGGCAGTAGCAATCAGCCCCAGCATTTT; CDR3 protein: CASSQLGGSSNQPQHF
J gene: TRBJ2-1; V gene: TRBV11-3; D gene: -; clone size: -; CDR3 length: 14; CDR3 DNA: TGTGCCAGCAGCTTCGGACAGCTGGCCCATGAGCAGTTCTTC; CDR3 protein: CASSFGQLAHEQFF
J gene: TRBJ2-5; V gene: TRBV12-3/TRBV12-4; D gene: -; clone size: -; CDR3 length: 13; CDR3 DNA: TGTGCCAGCAGTTTATTGGCGGGGGAGACCCAGTACTTC; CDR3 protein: CASSLLAGETQYF
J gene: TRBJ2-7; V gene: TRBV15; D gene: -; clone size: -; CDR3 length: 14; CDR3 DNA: TGTGCCACCAGCAGAGTGAGGGGGTCGTACGAGCAGTACTTC; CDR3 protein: CATSRVRGSYEQYF